Presented here are 17 T cell receptor beta chains from one specimen sequenced in a study of regulatory T cells in long-lasting Graves disease (dated by TCRdb to the early 2020s). The library came from multiplex PCR. Sequenced on an Illumina HiSeq 4000. TCR beta libraries were built with iRepertoire HTBI primers and Arm-PCR amplification of CDR3 regions. TCRdb handled the public reads itself, with Q25 trimming in fastp and clone calling in MiXCR, and kept productive beta chains. Records with the same CDR3 protein are collapsed into one entry carrying the most frequent genes and DNA. For this sample there are 700,000 or so distinct CDR3 sequences; around 32% appear just once. Together, the top ten hold around 42% of the sample. The time point tag for this specimen amounts to: persistent/refractory GD, antithyroid drugs over 5 years with positive TRAb. For both TCR sequencing and RNA sequencing, RNA was extracted from PBMCs using TRIzol.

The source material was peripheral blood mononuclear cells (PBMCs), sampled when the disease was refractory, from a patient treated with antithyroid drugs. The source of these receptors is a female donor with Graves disease.

This clonotype was seen a handful of times. This sequence joins TRBV13 and TRBJ1-2; 9 nucleotides line up with TRBD1. Germline CDR1 PRHDT, CDR2 FYEKMQ (reference sequence). The length of the CDR3 is 15 residues. The V gene end was trimmed by 5 bases and the J gene end by 8 bases; junction bases not matched to a gene: 12. CDR3 nucleotide sequence: TGTGCCAGCAGCAGGTTATCGGACAGGGGAAACGGCTACACCTTC. Translating it yields CASSRLSDRGNGYTF.

This clonotype was picked up a small number of times. CDR3 DNA sequence: TGTGCCAGCAGACCAAATGGGTTGGGGGCCTTCGGCTATGGCTACACCTTC. This sequence encodes CASRPNGLGAFGYGYTF. The chain joins TRBV7-2 to TRBJ1-2, with TRBD1 as a possible D gene (6 bases). This CDR3 is 17 amino acids long. The germline V gene encodes CDR1 SGHTA and CDR2 FQGNSA. The ends were cut back, 6 bases at V and 4 bases at J, with 24 bases in the middle.

This clonotype was recorded a few times. The rearrangement links TRBV5-5 to TRBJ1-1; TRBD1 might be the D (5 bases). CDR1 and CDR2 (germline): SGHKS, YYEKEE (reference sequence). The CDR3 contains 14 residues. Trimming took 4 bases from V and 4 from J, leaving 14 bases between them. This chain's CDR3 is CASSVGATITEAFF. The CDR3 region has the DNA TGTGCCAGCAGCGTCGGGGCCACGATCACTGAAGCTTTCTTT. Combining the CDR3 with reference TRBV5-5 and TRBJ1-1 gives the whole variable domain DAGVTQSPTHLIKTRGQQVTLRCSPISGHKSVSWYQQVLGQGPQFIFQYYEKEERGRGNFPDRFSARQFPNYSSELNVNALLLGDSALYLCASSVGATITEAFFGQGTRLTVV.

This clonotype was recorded many times. CDR3 sequence reads: CSATLGQNYGYTF. Written as DNA, the CDR3 is TGCAGTGCAACTCTGGGACAGAACTATGGCTACACCTTC. The rearrangement links TRBV20-1 to TRBJ1-2; 7 bases fit TRBD1. Germline V gives CDR1 DFQATT, CDR2 SNEGSKA (reference sequence). With 6 bases clipped from V and 2 bases from J, the junction kept 6 bases outside the gene matches. CDR3 length equals 13 residues.

This clonotype was found a few times. J is TRBJ1-1 and V is TRBV30; 7 positions match TRBD1. Germline V gene lookup returns CDR1 GTSNPN and CDR2 SVGIG (reference sequence). CDR3 length: 15 amino acids. The V gene end was trimmed by 1 base and the J gene end by 4 bases; junction bases not matched to a gene: 9. The CDR3 DNA sequence: TGTGCCTGGAGTGCGCCCACAGGGGTGATCACTGAAGCTTTCTTT. Translated, it gives CAWSAPTGVITEAFF.

A word on this clonotype: The final CDR3 position lacks the conserved phenylalanine or tryptophan, pointing to a likely read error. The chain joins TRBV19 to TRBJ1-5; D call uncertain. Trimming took off 4 bases at V and 5 bases at J, with 15 bases between the two ends. Germline assignment: CDR1 LNHDA and CDR2 SQIVND (reference sequence). The CDR3 has 15 residues. The CDR3 nucleotides are TGTGCCAGTAGTACCCCTACAGAAGGCGATCAGCCCCAGCATCTT. Its translation: CASSTPTEGDQPQHL.

The chain recombines TRBV7-9 with TRBJ2-5, with D hard to call. V shed 5 bases and J shed 4 bases, with 5 bases lying between them. This CDR3 has 11 amino acids. The V gene's germline CDR1 is SEHNR and CDR2 FQNEAQ (reference sequence). The CDR3 region has the DNA TGTGCCAGCAGCATCGTAGAGACCCAGTACTTC. Its protein is CASSIVETQYF.

The CDR3 loop is CASSLDRPYGYTF. CDR3 bases: TGTGCCAGCAGCCTAGACAGGCCCTATGGCTACACCTTC. The rearrangement joins TRBV5-5 to TRBJ1-2; the D gene is possibly TRBD1 (6 bases). The CDR3 contains 13 residues. V gave up 4 bases and J gave up 4 bases, with 11 bases separating them. Germline loops: CDR1 SGHKS, CDR2 YYEKEE (reference sequence).

This clonotype was seen just once. CDR3 sequence (DNA): TGTGCCAGTAGTATTGGGCTAGCGGGAGCCGAGCAGTACTTC. Translating it yields CASSIGLAGAEQYF. This chain uses TRBV19 with TRBJ2-7; 10 bases agree with TRBD2. The CDR3 is 14 amino acids. The V and J ends lost 3 bases and 6 bases, in that order; junction bases with no gene match: 5. Germline CDR1 is LNHDA and CDR2 is SQIVND (reference sequence). The full variable domain, rest sourced from reference TRBV19 and TRBJ2-7, is DGGITQSPKYLFRKEGQNVTLSCEQNLNHDAMYWYRQDPGQGLRLIYYSQIVNDFQKGDIAEGYSVSREKKESFPLTVTSAQKNPTAFYLCASSIGLAGAEQYFGPGTRLTVT.

This clonotype was observed many times. V is TRBV2 and J is TRBJ1-4, with D tentatively TRBD1 (5 bases). Trimming left V 6 bases short and J 7 bases short, with 21 bases between. Germline V CDR1 and CDR2: SNHLY, FYNNEI. The length of the CDR3 is 16 residues. For the CDR3, the DNA is TGTGCCAGCAGGAACGATCGGTCCGCCAGGGCTGAAAAACTGTTTTTT. It specifies CASRNDRSARAEKLFF.

The sample holds many counts of this clonotype. The rearrangement links TRBV28 to TRBJ1-1; D possibly corresponds to TRBD1 (5 bases). Germline V gene data show CDR1 as MDHEN and CDR2 as SYDVKM. Trimming removed 6 bases at V and 4 bases at J, with 15 bases between. The CDR3 extends over 14 amino acids. The CDR3 DNA reads TGTGCCAGCAGCCCCGTGGGGCGAGGCACTGAAGCTTTCTTT. Encoded protein: CASSPVGRGTEAFF.

The chain uses TRBV29-1 and TRBJ1-1, with D perhaps TRBD1 (5 bases). The CDR3 is 15 residues long. Germline loops: CDR1 SQVTM, CDR2 ANQGSEA. Trimming removed 5 bases from V and 6 bases from J, with 22 bases in between. The CDR3 region has the DNA TGCAGCGTTCTTTCCCGGACACCCTTTGACGCTGAAGCTTTCTTT. Translated: CSVLSRTPFDAEAFF.

The sample holds a few counts of this clonotype. V is TRBV29-1 and J is TRBJ2-7, with D perhaps matching TRBD1 (6 bases). Germline CDR1 reads SQVTM; CDR2 reads ANQGSEA. Trimming left V 0 bases short and J 2 bases short, with 17 bases between. The CDR3 runs to 16 residues. The CDR3 DNA reads as TGCAGCGTTGAAGAGGGGATACCCGACAGGACCTACGAGCAGTACTTC. Encoded protein: CSVEEGIPDRTYEQYF.

J is TRBJ2-7 and V is TRBV11-2, with 7 positions matching TRBD2. The CDR3 covers 16 residues. V shed 2 bases and J 1 base; nucleotides not matched to a gene: 8. Per the germline V gene, CDR1 is SGHAT and CDR2 is FQNNGV. CDR3 sequence (DNA): TGTGCCAGCAGCTTATCCCAAGTTAGCGGGTCCTACGAGCAGTACTTC. Its translation is CASSLSQVSGSYEQYF.

This clonotype was recorded many times. This chain uses TRBV6-1 with TRBJ2-5, with 10 bases fitting TRBD1. Germline CDR1 and CDR2: MNHNS and SASEGT. V lost 6 bases and J lost 4; bases outside the gene matches: 8. This CDR3 has 15 residues. CDR3 DNA: TGTGCCAGCAGACCAGGGACAGGGGAGGTAGAGACCCAGTACTTC. It is translated as CASRPGTGEVETQYF.

This clonotype was seen ten or more times. This rearrangement joins TRBV12-3 or TRBV12-4 to TRBJ2-2; 8 nucleotides line up with TRBD2. Losses at the gene ends were 2 bases for V and 0 bases for J; bases not matched to a gene: 2. There are 16 residues in the CDR3. The CDR3 region is CASSLLLAANTGELFF. For the CDR3, the DNA is TGTGCCAGCAGTTTACTACTAGCGGCGAACACCGGGGAGCTGTTTTTT.

Regarding this clonotype: The CDR3 carries no conserved terminal phenylalanine or tryptophan, so it likely arises from a read error. J is TRBJ1-1 and V is TRBV19; tentative D call: TRBD1 (5 bases). Germline loops: CDR1 LNHDA, CDR2 SQIVND (reference sequence). There are 14 residues in the CDR3. V was cut by 2 bases and J by 4 bases, with 11 bases left in between. This chain's CDR3 is CASSINGGVTEAFS. The CDR3 bases are TGTGCCAGTAGTATAAATGGAGGGGTCACTGAAGCTTTCTCT.